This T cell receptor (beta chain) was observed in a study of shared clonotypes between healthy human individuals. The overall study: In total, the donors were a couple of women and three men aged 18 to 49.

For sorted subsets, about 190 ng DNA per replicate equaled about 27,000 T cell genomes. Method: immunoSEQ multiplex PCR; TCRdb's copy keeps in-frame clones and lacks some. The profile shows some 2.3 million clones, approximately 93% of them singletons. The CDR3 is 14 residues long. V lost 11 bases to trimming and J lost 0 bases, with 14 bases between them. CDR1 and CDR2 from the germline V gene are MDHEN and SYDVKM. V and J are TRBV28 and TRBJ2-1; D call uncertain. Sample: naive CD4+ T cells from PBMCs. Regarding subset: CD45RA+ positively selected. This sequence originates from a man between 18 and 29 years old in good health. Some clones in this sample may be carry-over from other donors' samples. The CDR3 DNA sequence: TGTGCCGCCTCTGGTAGTACCTCCTACAATGAGCAGTTCTTC. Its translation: CAASGSTSYNEQFF. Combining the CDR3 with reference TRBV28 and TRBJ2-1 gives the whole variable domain DVKVTQSSRYLVKRTGEKVFLECVQDMDHENMFWYRQDPGLGLRLIYFSYDVKMKEKGDIPEGYSVSREKKERFSLILESASTNQTSMYLCAASGSTSYNEQFFGPGTRLTVL.